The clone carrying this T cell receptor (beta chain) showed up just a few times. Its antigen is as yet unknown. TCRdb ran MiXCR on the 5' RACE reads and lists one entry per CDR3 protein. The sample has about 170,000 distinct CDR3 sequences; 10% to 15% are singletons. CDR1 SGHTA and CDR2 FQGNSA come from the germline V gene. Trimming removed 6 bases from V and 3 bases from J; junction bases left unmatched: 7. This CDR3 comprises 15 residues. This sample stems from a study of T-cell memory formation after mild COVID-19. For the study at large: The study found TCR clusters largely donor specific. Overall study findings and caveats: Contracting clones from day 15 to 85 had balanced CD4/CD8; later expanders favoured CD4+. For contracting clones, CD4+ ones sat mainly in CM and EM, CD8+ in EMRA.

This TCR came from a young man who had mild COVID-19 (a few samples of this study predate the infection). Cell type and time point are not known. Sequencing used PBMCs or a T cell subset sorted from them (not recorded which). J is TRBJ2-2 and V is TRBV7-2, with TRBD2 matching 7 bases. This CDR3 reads CASSPSGGHTGELFF. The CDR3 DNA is TGTGCCAGCAGTCCCTCGGGGGGTCACACCGGGGAGCTGTTTTTT.